Presented here are 31 T cell receptor beta chains from one specimen sequenced in a study of sequential checkpoint blockade in melanoma. Treatment reported: randomized to nivolumab then ipilimumab (arm A) or the reverse (arm B). TCRdb keeps only in-frame clones here, not all; method: immunoSEQ multiplex PCR. This sample yields some 14,000 clones, of which roughly 50% are seen a single time; around 15% belongs to the top ten. The source material was CD8+ T cells sorted from blood (inferred from file names), sampled from a patient given nivolumab and ipilimumab in sequence. These receptors were collected from a human donor with melanoma.

This chain links TRBV7-2 with TRBJ2-7; 13 bases are shared with TRBD2. Per the germline V gene, CDR1 is SGHTA and CDR2 is FQGNSA. V lost 5 bases, J lost 2 bases, and 9 bases stayed unmatched. There are 17 residues in the CDR3. Here the CDR3 reads CASSPTSGRDPTYEQYF. Written as DNA, the CDR3 is TGTGCCAGCAGCCCCACTAGCGGGAGGGACCCCACCTACGAGCAGTACTTC.

The chain uses TRBV5-1 and TRBJ2-1, with TRBD1 as a possible D gene (6 bases). The V and J ends lost 0 bases and 4 bases respectively, with 8 bases between them. This CDR3 comprises 14 residues. Germline assignment: CDR1 SGHRS and CDR2 YFSETQ. The CDR3 nucleotides read TGCGCCAGCAGCTTGGGAGGGGGATACAATGAGCAGTTCTTC. Residues: CASSLGGGYNEQFF.

V is TRBV27 and J is TRBJ1-5; D not certain. CDR1 MNHEY and CDR2 SMNVEV come from the germline V gene (reference sequence). The CDR3 totals 14 residues. The germline V and J ends were trimmed by 5 bases and 0 bases, with 8 bases remaining between them. CDR3 bases: TGTGCCAGCAGTGGAGAGTATAGCAATCAGCCCCAGCATTTT. Its translation: CASSGEYSNQPQHF.

This chain uses TRBV29-1 with TRBJ1-1; 9 bases fit TRBD1. Trimming removed 3 bases from V and 2 bases from J; junction bases left unmatched: 4. Germline loops: CDR1 SQVTM, CDR2 ANQGSEA. CDR3 length: 14 residues. CDR3 DNA sequence: TGCAGCGTTGACGGGACAGGGTCAAACACTGAAGCTTTCTTT. It is translated as CSVDGTGSNTEAFF.

This clone showed up just a few times. This chain links TRBV6-5 with TRBJ2-7; TRBD1 agrees at 8 bases. Germline V gives CDR1 MNHEY, CDR2 SVGAGI. This CDR3 is built from 15 residues. The V gene end was trimmed by 5 bases and the J gene end by 3 bases; junction bases not matched to a gene: 9. The CDR3 sequence is CASSQHRGQGYEQYF. The CDR3, as DNA: TGTGCCAGCAGTCAACACCGCGGACAGGGCTACGAGCAGTACTTC.

The DNA of the CDR3 is TGTGCCAGCAGTGAAAGAGAAACCCCCTTTTTTATGCTGTTTTTT. Protein sequence: CASSERETPFFMLFF. This chain connects TRBV6-1 to TRBJ1-4; no clear D. Germline V lookup: CDR1 MNHNS, CDR2 SASEGT. V was cut by 2 bases and J by 14 bases, with 21 bases left in between. The CDR3 length is 15 residues.

This clone was seen only a few times. The J gene is TRBJ2-1, the V gene TRBV11-2, with TRBD1 identical over 10 bases. V was pared by 3 bases and J by 7 bases, with 9 bases of the junction left unmatched. The CDR3 extends over 16 amino acids. CDR1 and CDR2 (germline): SGHAT, FQNNGV. The CDR3 sequence: CASSFPRTGGANEQFF. DNA for the CDR3: TGTGCCAGCAGCTTCCCCCGGACAGGGGGTGCGAATGAGCAGTTCTTC.

This clone showed up just a few times. The chain uses TRBV27 and TRBJ2-7; a possible D gene is TRBD1 (7 bases). Germline CDR1 and CDR2: MNHEY and SMNVEV (reference sequence). Trimming stripped 6 bases from V and 5 bases from J, with 17 bases between. This CDR3 region has 14 residues. CDR3 coding DNA: TGTGCCAGCAGCTTCACAGGGGTAGCGGACGAGCAGTACTTC. Translation gives CASSFTGVADEQYF.

V is TRBV2 and J is TRBJ1-1; D is unresolved. The V end lost 1 base, the J end lost 11 bases, and 8 bases lay between the germline ends. The CDR3 runs 11 residues. CDR1 and CDR2 (germline): SNHLY, FYNNEI. Here the CDR3 DNA reads TGTGCCAGCAGTGAAGGAACAGATGCTTTCTTT. Amino acid sequence: CASSEGTDAFF.

This rearrangement joins TRBV11-2 to TRBJ1-2, with 7 bases matching TRBD1. In germline, CDR1 is SGHAT, CDR2 FQNNGV. The CDR3 has 19 residues. V shed 1 base, J shed 4 bases, and the junction held 18 bases outside the gene matches. The CDR3 protein is CASSLGSDRVLGSRYGYTF. Written as DNA, the CDR3 is TGTGCCAGCAGCTTAGGATCTGACAGGGTCCTAGGTTCGCGCTATGGCTACACCTTC. The full variable domain, completed using reference TRBV11-2 and TRBJ1-2, is EAGVAQSPRYKIIEKRQSVAFWCNPISGHATLYWYQQILGQGPKLLIQFQNNGVVDDSQLPKDRFSAERLKGVDSTLKIQPAKLEDSAVYLCASSLGSDRVLGSRYGYTFGSGTRLTVV.

This sequence joins TRBV27 and TRBJ2-2; D is unresolved. Germline V gene data show CDR1 as MNHEY and CDR2 as SMNVEV (reference sequence). CDR3 length: 13 residues. Trimming cost V 6 bases and J 4 bases, with 9 bases left between them. In DNA form, the CDR3 reads TGTGCCAGCAGCCCCGTAATCACCGGGGAGCTGTTTTTT. It encodes CASSPVITGELFF.

This chain connects TRBV2 to TRBJ2-3; 8 bases map to TRBD2. CDR3 length equals 16 residues. Germline CDR1 is SNHLY and CDR2 is FYNNEI. V shed 10 bases and J 0 bases; nucleotides not matched to a gene: 12. CDR3 coding DNA: TGTGCCACCTCGCAGCTAGCGGGCCTTAGCACAGATACGCAGTATTTT. This translates into CATSQLAGLSTDTQYF. Full variable domain (rest looked up from reference TRBV2 and TRBJ2-3): EPEVTQTPSHQVTQMGQEVILRCVPISNHLYFYWYRQILGQKVEFLVSFYNNEISEKSEIFDDQFSVERPDGSNFTLKIRSTKLEDSAMYFCATSQLAGLSTDTQYFGPGTRLTVL.

The chain has TRBV19 and TRBJ2-3; 12 bases are a match to TRBD2. Germline CDR1 LNHDA, CDR2 SQIVND (reference sequence). The CDR3 has 13 residues. The V segment lost 10 bases and the J segment 5 bases; nucleotides outside the gene matches: 4. The CDR3 reads CATASGGGDTQYF. In DNA, the CDR3 is TGTGCCACAGCTAGCGGGGGGGGAGATACGCAGTATTTT.

This clone turned up a few times. V gene TRBV30 combines with J gene TRBJ1-1, with D perhaps TRBD1 (6 bases). Trimming pared 2 bases from V and 0 bases from J, leaving 10 bases between. CDR1 and CDR2 from the germline V gene are GTSNPN and SVGIG (reference sequence). This CDR3 comprises 14 residues. The CDR3 region has the DNA TGTGCCTGGAGTACGGGACACTTGAACACTGAAGCTTTCTTT. Translating it yields CAWSTGHLNTEAFF. Based on the CDR3 plus reference TRBV30 and TRBJ1-1, the full variable domain is SQTIHQWPATLVQPVGSPLSLECTVEGTSNPNLYWYRQAAGRGLQLLFYSVGIGQISSEVPQNLSASRPQDRQFILSSKKLLLSDSGFYLCAWSTGHLNTEAFFGQGTRLTVV.

This clone was counted only a few times. The chain uses TRBV6-5 and TRBJ1-2; D is undetermined. Looked up from germline, CDR1 is MNHEY and CDR2 is SVGAGI. Trimming took 0 bases from V and 2 from J, leaving 7 bases between them. The CDR3 spans 14 residues. This chain's CDR3 is CASSYSGQNYGYTF. CDR3 DNA: TGTGCCAGCAGTTACTCGGGCCAGAACTATGGCTACACCTTC.

CDR3 sequence: CASSAQGLAGVYEQYF. CDR3 DNA sequence: TGTGCCAGCAGCGCCCAGGGACTAGCGGGAGTCTACGAGCAGTACTTC. The V gene is TRBV7-9, the J gene TRBJ2-7; 14 bases are a match to TRBD2. Germline-derived CDR1 and CDR2 are SEHNR and FQNEAQ (reference sequence). Germline trimming cut 5 bases from V and 3 bases from J; bases unmatched to any gene: 6. The CDR3 spans 16 residues. Full variable domain (outside the CDR3, taken from reference TRBV7-9 and TRBJ2-7): DTGVSQNPRHKITKRGQNVTFRCDPISEHNRLYWYRQTLGQGPEFLTYFQNEAQLEKSRLLSDRFSAERPKGSFSTLEIQRTEQGDSAMYLCASSAQGLAGVYEQYFGPGTRLTVT.

A single count supports this clone. The chain is built from TRBV7-9 and TRBJ1-1; 7 bases agree with TRBD1. This CDR3 has 17 residues. From germline, CDR1 is SEHNR and CDR2 FQNEAQ (reference sequence). Unmatched junction bases numbered 13, after V lost 5 bases and J lost 1 base. This CDR3 reads CASSPRGRGTKNTEAFF. The CDR3 region has the DNA TGTGCCAGCAGCCCCCGTGGCAGGGGGACAAAGAACACTGAAGCTTTCTTT.

CDR3 sequence reads: CASSMAGVGETQYF. DNA for the CDR3: TGTGCCAGTAGTATGGCGGGAGTGGGAGAGACCCAGTACTTC. The J gene is TRBJ2-5, the V gene TRBV19; 7 positions agree with TRBD2. V gave up 3 bases and J gave up 4 bases; unmatched junction bases: 5. The germline CDR1 and CDR2 sequences are LNHDA and SQIVND (reference sequence). This CDR3 region has 14 residues.

As regards this clone: Other DNA sequences within the sample encode an identical CDR3. CDR3 nucleotide sequence: TGTGCCAGCAGTGAGCGACAGGGGATTTATCAGCCCCAGCATTTT. This sequence encodes CASSERQGIYQPQHF. This chain links TRBV2 with TRBJ1-5; 8 bases line up with TRBD1. V gave up 3 bases and J gave up 5 bases; unmatched junction bases: 6. The CDR3 runs 15 residues. Germline V gene lookup returns CDR1 SNHLY and CDR2 FYNNEI.

This clone was recorded only once. The chain recombines TRBV29-1 with TRBJ2-7; tentative D call: TRBD2 (6 bases). CDR3 length: 15 residues. Germline assignment: CDR1 SQVTM and CDR2 ANQGSEA. V shed 1 base and J shed 4 bases, with 17 bases lying between them. The CDR3 DNA reads as TGCAGCGTTGAAGCCCCCCCCGGGGGTTCATACGAGCAGTACTTC. This translates into CSVEAPPGGSYEQYF.

In its sample, this clone was seen a few times. V is TRBV9 and J is TRBJ1-1; 9 nucleotides agree with TRBD1. The CDR3 is made up of 14 amino acids. V shed 3 bases, J shed 6 bases, and the junction held 6 bases outside the gene matches. In germline, CDR1 is SGDLS, CDR2 YYNGEE. The CDR3 protein is CASSGGTGTAEAFF. CDR3 nucleotide sequence: TGTGCCAGCAGCGGAGGGACAGGGACCGCTGAAGCTTTCTTT.

This clone was observed a single time. V gene TRBV7-9 combines with J gene TRBJ2-3; tentatively, D is TRBD2 (6 bases). The ends were cut back, 1 base at V and 6 bases at J, with 8 bases in the middle. CDR1 and CDR2 (germline): SEHNR, FQNEAQ (reference sequence). The CDR3 runs 13 residues. The DNA of the CDR3 is TGTGCCAGCAGCTTAGGGGGGAGGGATACGCAGTATTTT. Translated, it gives CASSLGGRDTQYF.

This clone was detected only a few times. The CDR3 nucleotides read TGTGCCAGCAGTCCACTTCTAGGACTAGGCAAAGAATATAGTTCCGGGGAGCTGTTTTTT. Amino acid sequence: CASSPLLGLGKEYSSGELFF. The chain couples TRBV27 to TRBJ2-2, with 7 positions matching TRBD2. CDR3 length equals 20 residues. V trimming: 5 bases; J trimming: 6 bases; junction bases outside the gene matches: 24. Looked up from germline, CDR1 is MNHEY and CDR2 is SMNVEV (reference sequence).

Only a few counts were recorded for this clone. The CDR3 loop is CASSLQGSRYYGYTF. The CDR3 nucleotides are TGTGCCAGCAGCCTCCAGGGGAGCAGGTACTATGGCTACACCTTC. The chain has TRBV7-9 and TRBJ1-2, with D possibly matching TRBD1 (6 bases). The CDR3 spans 15 residues. Trimming took off 5 bases at V and 3 bases at J, with 16 bases between the two ends. Looked up from germline, CDR1 is SEHNR and CDR2 is FQNEAQ (reference sequence).

The chain recombines TRBV6-5 with TRBJ2-1; TRBD2 matches 14 bases. V was clipped by 6 bases and J by 8 bases; unmatched bases: 3. Germline CDR1 MNHEY, CDR2 SVGAGI. There are 14 residues in the CDR3. The CDR3 here is CASSPGLAGDEQFF. CDR3 bases: TGTGCCAGCAGCCCGGGACTAGCGGGAGATGAGCAGTTCTTC.

This clone is judged medium-sized. This chain connects TRBV4-1 to TRBJ2-2; D gene uncertain. Trimming pared 0 bases from V and 8 bases from J, leaving 4 bases between. Germline loops: CDR1 MGHRA, CDR2 YSYEKL. The CDR3 sequence is 12 residues long. The CDR3 DNA follows: TGCGCCAGCAGCCAAGAGGCTGGGGAGCTGTTTTTT. This encodes CASSQEAGELFF.

The CDR3 protein is CATVAGGYTDTQYF. The CDR3 DNA is TGTGCCACCGTAGCGGGGGGCTACACAGATACGCAGTATTTT. V usage is TRBV10-3 and J usage is TRBJ2-3, with 10 nucleotides matching TRBD2. V gave up 10 bases and J gave up 2 bases; unmatched junction bases: 6. Germline V lookup: CDR1 ENHRY, CDR2 SYGVKD. This CDR3 has 14 residues.

This clone appeared a few times. This sequence joins TRBV6-1 and TRBJ2-5, with D maybe TRBD1 (6 bases). Trimming took off 5 bases at V and 3 bases at J, with 13 bases between the two ends. This CDR3 is 14 amino acids long. Germline-derived CDR1 and CDR2 are MNHNS and SASEGT. CDR3 amino acids: CASSWAGDEETQYF. The CDR3, as DNA: TGTGCCAGCAGTTGGGCAGGGGACGAAGAGACCCAGTACTTC.

By sample fraction, this clone is medium-sized. This chain connects TRBV7-9 to TRBJ2-3, with 8 bases aligning to TRBD2. This CDR3 has 16 residues. CDR1 and CDR2 (germline): SEHNR, FQNEAQ (reference sequence). With 1 base clipped from V and 2 bases from J, the junction kept 5 bases outside the gene matches. CDR3 loop: CASSLVIAGPTDTQYF. CDR3 sequence (DNA): TGTGCCAGCAGCTTAGTAATAGCGGGACCCACAGATACGCAGTATTTT. Supplemented by reference TRBV7-9 and TRBJ2-3, the full variable domain reads DTGVSQNPRHKITKRGQNVTFRCDPISEHNRLYWYRQTLGQGPEFLTYFQNEAQLEKSRLLSDRFSAERPKGSFSTLEIQRTEQGDSAMYLCASSLVIAGPTDTQYFGPGTRLTVL.

The chain recombines TRBV7-9 with TRBJ2-3, with TRBD2 matching 13 bases. The CDR3 consists of 17 residues. V was clipped by 5 bases and J by 0 bases; unmatched bases: 5. CDR1 and CDR2 from the germline V gene are SEHNR and FQNEAQ (reference sequence). The CDR3 DNA is TGTGCCAGCAGCCTAGGGACTAGCGGGGTGAGCACAGATACGCAGTATTTT. This translates into CASSLGTSGVSTDTQYF.

This chain uses TRBV5-5 with TRBJ1-2, with 9 bases identical to TRBD1. The CDR3 is 15 amino acids. Germline V CDR1 and CDR2: SGHKS, YYEKEE (reference sequence). V dropped 4 bases and J dropped 7; count of bases not matched to a gene: 11. This chain's CDR3 is CASSGGTGSFLGYTF. CDR3 DNA: TGTGCCAGCAGCGGAGGGACAGGGAGCTTTCTTGGCTACACCTTC.